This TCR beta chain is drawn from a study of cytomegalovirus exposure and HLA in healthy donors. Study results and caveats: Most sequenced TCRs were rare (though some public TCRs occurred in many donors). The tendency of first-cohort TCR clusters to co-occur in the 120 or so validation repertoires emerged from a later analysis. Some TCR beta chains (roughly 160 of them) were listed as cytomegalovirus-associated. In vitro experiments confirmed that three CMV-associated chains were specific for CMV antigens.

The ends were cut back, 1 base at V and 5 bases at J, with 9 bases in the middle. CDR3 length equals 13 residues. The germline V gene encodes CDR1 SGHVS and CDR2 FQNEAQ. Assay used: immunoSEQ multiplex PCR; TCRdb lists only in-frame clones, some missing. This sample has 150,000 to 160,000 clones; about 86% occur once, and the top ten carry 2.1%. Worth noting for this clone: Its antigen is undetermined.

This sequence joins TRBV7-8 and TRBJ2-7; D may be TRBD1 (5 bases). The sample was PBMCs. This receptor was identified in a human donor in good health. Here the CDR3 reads CASSLVKGNEQYF. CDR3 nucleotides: TGTGCCAGCAGCTTAGTCAAGGGGAACGAGCAGTACTTC.